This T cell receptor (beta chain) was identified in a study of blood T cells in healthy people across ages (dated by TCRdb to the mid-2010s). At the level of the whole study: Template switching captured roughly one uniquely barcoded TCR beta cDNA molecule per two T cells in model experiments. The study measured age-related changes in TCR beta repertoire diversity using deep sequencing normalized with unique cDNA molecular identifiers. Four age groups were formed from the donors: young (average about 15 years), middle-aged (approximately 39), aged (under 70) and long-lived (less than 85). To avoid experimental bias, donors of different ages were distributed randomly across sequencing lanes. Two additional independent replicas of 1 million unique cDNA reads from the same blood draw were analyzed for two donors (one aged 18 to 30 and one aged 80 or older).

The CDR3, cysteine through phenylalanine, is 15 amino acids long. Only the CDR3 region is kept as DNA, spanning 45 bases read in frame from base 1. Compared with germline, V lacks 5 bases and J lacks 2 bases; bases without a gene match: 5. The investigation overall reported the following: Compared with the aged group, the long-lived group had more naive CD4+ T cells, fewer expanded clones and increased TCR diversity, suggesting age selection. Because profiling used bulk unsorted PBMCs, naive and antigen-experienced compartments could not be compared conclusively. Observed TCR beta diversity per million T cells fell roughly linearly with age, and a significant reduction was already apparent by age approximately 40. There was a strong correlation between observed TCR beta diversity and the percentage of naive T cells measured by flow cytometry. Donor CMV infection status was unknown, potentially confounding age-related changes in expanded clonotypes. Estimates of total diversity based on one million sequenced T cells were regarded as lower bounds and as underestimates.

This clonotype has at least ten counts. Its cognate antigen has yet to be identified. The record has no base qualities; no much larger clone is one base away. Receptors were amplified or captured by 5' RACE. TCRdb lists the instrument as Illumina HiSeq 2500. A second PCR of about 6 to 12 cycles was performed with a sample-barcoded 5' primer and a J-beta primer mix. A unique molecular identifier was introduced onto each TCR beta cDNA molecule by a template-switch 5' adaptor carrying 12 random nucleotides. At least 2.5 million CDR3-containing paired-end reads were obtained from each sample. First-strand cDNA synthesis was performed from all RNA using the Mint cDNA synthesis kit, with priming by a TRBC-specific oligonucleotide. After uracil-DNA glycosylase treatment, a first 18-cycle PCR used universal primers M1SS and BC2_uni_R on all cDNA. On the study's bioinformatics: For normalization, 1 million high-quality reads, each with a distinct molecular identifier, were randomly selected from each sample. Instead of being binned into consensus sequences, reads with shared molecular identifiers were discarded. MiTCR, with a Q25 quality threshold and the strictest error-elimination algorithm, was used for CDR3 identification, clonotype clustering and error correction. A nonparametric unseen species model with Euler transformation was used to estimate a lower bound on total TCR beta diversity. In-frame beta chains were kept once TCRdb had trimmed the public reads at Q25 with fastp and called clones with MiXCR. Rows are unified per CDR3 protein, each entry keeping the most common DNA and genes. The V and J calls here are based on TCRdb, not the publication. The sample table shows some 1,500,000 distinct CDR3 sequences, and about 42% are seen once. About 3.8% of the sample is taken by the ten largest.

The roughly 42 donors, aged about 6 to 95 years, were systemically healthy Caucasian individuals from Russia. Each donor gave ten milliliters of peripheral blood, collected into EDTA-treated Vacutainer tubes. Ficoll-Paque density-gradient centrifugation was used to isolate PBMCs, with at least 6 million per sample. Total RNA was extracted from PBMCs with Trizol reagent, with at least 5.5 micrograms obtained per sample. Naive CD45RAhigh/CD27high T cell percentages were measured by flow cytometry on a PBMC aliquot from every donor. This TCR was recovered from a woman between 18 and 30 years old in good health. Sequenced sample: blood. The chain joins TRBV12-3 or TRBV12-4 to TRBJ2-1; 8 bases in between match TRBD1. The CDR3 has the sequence CASSPDRGAYNEQFF. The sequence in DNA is TGTGCCAGCAGTCCCGACAGGGGAGCCTACAATGAGCAGTTCTTC.